A single sample gave rise to the 24 T cell receptor beta chains below, sequenced in a study of blood T cell repertoires in COVID-19. The assay was immunoSEQ multiplex PCR, and TCRdb's table has in-frame clones only and misses some. The sample includes 300,000 to 450,000 clones, 85% seen only once; the top ten take 3.5% to 4%. Sequenced sample: peripheral blood. The receptors here all came from a woman younger than 30 with acute or convalescent COVID-19.

The chain recombines TRBV6-6 with TRBJ2-7, with D maybe TRBD1 (5 bases). Germline V CDR1 and CDR2: MNHNY, SVGAGI (reference sequence). V was trimmed by 2 bases and J by 4 bases, leaving 15 bases between them. This CDR3 contains 15 residues. The CDR3 bases are TGTGCCAGCAGTTACCTGGACATCCCTTTATACGAGCAGTACTTC. As protein: CASSYLDIPLYEQYF.

The chain links TRBV5-8 to TRBJ2-7; possible D gene TRBD2, 6 bases. This CDR3 spans 14 amino acids. V lost 4 bases to trimming and J lost 7 bases, with 18 bases between them. Looked up from germline, CDR1 is SGHTS and CDR2 is YDEGEE. CDR3 nucleotide sequence: TGTGCCAGCAGCGAGGGACTCCGGGGAGTGGAGCAGTACTTC. It is translated as CASSEGLRGVEQYF. The full variable domain, in which reference TRBV5-8 and TRBJ2-7 provide the parts outside the CDR3, is EAGVTQSPTHLIKTRGQQATLRCSPISGHTSVYWYQQALGLGLQFLLWYDEGEERNRGNFPPRFSGRQFPNYSSELNVNALELEDSALYLCASSEGLRGVEQYFGPGTRLTVT.

The rearrangement uses TRBV3-1 (or the pseudogene TRBV3-2) and TRBJ1-6; no clear D. The germline CDR1 and CDR2 sequences are LGHDT and YNNKEL (reference sequence). This CDR3 has 14 residues. V was clipped by 3 bases and J by 7 bases, with 10 bases between them. This CDR3 is CASSHRGKNSPLHF. Written as DNA, the CDR3 is TGTGCCAGCAGCCATAGAGGAAAGAATTCACCCCTCCACTTT.

This rearrangement joins TRBV11-1 to TRBJ1-1; D may be TRBD1 (5 bases). Trimming took 5 bases from V and 0 from J, leaving 10 bases between them. Germline V gene sequence: CDR1 SGHAT, CDR2 FQDESV (reference sequence). The length of the CDR3 is 14 residues. The CDR3 spells CASSGEGVNTEAFF. The CDR3 nucleotides read TGTGCCAGCAGCGGGGAAGGGGTGAACACTGAAGCTTTCTTT.

V usage is TRBV10-1 and J usage is TRBJ1-1; no reliable D call. This CDR3 contains 13 residues. Germline CDR1 is WNHNN and CDR2 is SYGVQD (reference sequence). V was shortened by 6 bases and J by 2 bases, with 10 bases between the two germline ends. The CDR3 region is CASSEGINTEAFF. The DNA of the CDR3 is TGCGCCAGCAGCGAGGGCATCAACACTGAAGCTTTCTTT.

J is TRBJ2-1 and V is TRBV27; D not resolved. The germline V and J ends were trimmed by 2 bases and 0 bases, with 11 bases remaining between them. The germline V gene has CDR1 MNHEY and CDR2 SMNVEV (reference sequence). The CDR3 is 16 residues long. CDR3 loop: CASSLIRDSSYNEQFF. CDR3 sequence (DNA): TGTGCCAGCAGTTTAATCCGCGATTCCTCCTACAATGAGCAGTTCTTC.

The rearrangement joins TRBV6-1 to TRBJ2-6; 10 bases match TRBD1. The CDR3 is made up of 18 amino acids. From germline, CDR1 is MNHNS and CDR2 SASEGT. V shed 4 bases and J 0 bases; nucleotides not matched to a gene: 6. The CDR3 here is CASSARQGATSGANVLTF. The CDR3 DNA is TGTGCCAGCAGTGCCAGACAGGGGGCGACCTCTGGGGCCAACGTCCTGACTTTC.

The J gene is TRBJ2-1, the V gene TRBV27, with 9 positions matching TRBD2. Germline lookup yields CDR1 MNHEY and CDR2 SMNVEV (reference sequence). This CDR3 region has 12 residues. The junction had 2 bases not matched to a gene; V was cut back by 8 bases and J by 6 bases. The CDR3 DNA sequence: TGTGCCAGCGAAGCGGGGGGCAATGAGCAGTTCTTC. Translated, it gives CASEAGGNEQFF.

CDR3 coding DNA: TGTGCCAGCAGCTCGGACAGGGGCGTGAACACTGAAGCTTTCTTT. Translated, it gives CASSSDRGVNTEAFF. The rearrangement uses TRBV5-4 and TRBJ1-1; 9 nucleotides match TRBD1. The CDR3 totals 15 residues. The germline CDR1 and CDR2 sequences are SGHNT and YYREEE (reference sequence). The V gene end was trimmed by 3 bases and the J gene end by 0 bases; junction bases not matched to a gene: 3.

This chain uses TRBV27 with TRBJ2-1; D is possibly TRBD1 (5 bases). The ends were cut back, 2 bases at V and 6 bases at J, with 11 bases in the middle. The CDR3 totals 14 residues. From germline, CDR1 is MNHEY and CDR2 SMNVEV (reference sequence). The CDR3 region is CASSLAQGGNEQFF. The CDR3 nucleotides are TGTGCCAGCAGTTTAGCCCAGGGTGGCAATGAGCAGTTCTTC.

The rearrangement uses TRBV5-5 and TRBJ1-6; weak D call: TRBD1 (5 bases). Trimming shortened V by 2 bases and J by 9 bases, and 18 bases separated the two germline ends. This CDR3 has 16 amino acids. Germline CDR1 reads SGHKS; CDR2 reads YYEKEE (reference sequence). In DNA form, the CDR3 reads TGTGCCAGCAGCTTCGGGAGAGAAGGGGAGGTTTCACCCCTCCACTTT. It is translated as CASSFGREGEVSPLHF.

The chain combines TRBV6-6 with TRBJ1-5, with D uncertain. V was clipped by 6 bases and J by 3 bases, with 6 bases between them. CDR3 length equals 12 residues. The germline CDR1 and CDR2 sequences are MNHNY and SVGAGI (reference sequence). As DNA, the CDR3 is TGTGCCAGCAGGCGGTCCAATCAGCCCCAGCATTTT. As protein: CASRRSNQPQHF.

The rearrangement uses TRBV12-3 or TRBV12-4 and TRBJ1-2; D uncertain. V lost 6 bases, J lost 4 bases, and 12 bases lay in between. This CDR3 has 13 residues. The CDR3: CASSVVAAYGYTF. The CDR3 nucleotides are TGTGCCAGCAGCGTGGTGGCTGCCTATGGCTACACCTTC.

This chain links TRBV6-5 with TRBJ1-2; 8 bases fit TRBD1. V gave up 6 bases and J gave up 0 bases; unmatched junction bases: 6. This CDR3 region has 15 residues. Germline V CDR1 and CDR2: MNHEY, SVGAGI. DNA for the CDR3: TGTGCCAGCAGGGGACAGGACCTCTCTAACTATGGCTACACCTTC. Its translation: CASRGQDLSNYGYTF.

This clone was counted ten times or more. The chain is built from TRBV28 and TRBJ1-2; 9 bases are a match to TRBD1. Germline CDR1 is MDHEN and CDR2 is SYDVKM. Losses at the gene ends were 4 bases for V and 5 bases for J; bases not matched to a gene: 11. This CDR3 spans 16 amino acids. The CDR3 bases are TGTGCCAGCAGTTCCACATCGGACAGGGGAGAGTATGGCTACACCTTC. It is translated as CASSSTSDRGEYGYTF.

This clone was observed a few times. The chain couples TRBV11-2 to TRBJ1-2; tentatively, D is TRBD1 (6 bases). CDR1 is SGHAT and CDR2 is FQNNGV in the germline V gene. This CDR3 is 11 amino acids long. V gave up 7 bases and J gave up 10 bases, with 13 bases separating them. CDR3 sequence (DNA): TGTGCCAGCACCAGGGGCGCGGACTACACCTTC. Encoded protein: CASTRGADYTF.

V and J are TRBV10-2 and TRBJ2-7; TRBD1 aligns across 10 bases. The CDR3 runs 16 residues. Germline-derived CDR1 and CDR2 are WSHSY and SAAADI. The ends lost 3 bases at V and 0 bases at J; junction bases unmatched: 5. CDR3 DNA sequence: TGCGCCAGCAGTGACCCGGGACAGGGGACCTCCTACGAGCAGTACTTC. It encodes CASSDPGQGTSYEQYF.

The chain recombines TRBV7-7 with TRBJ2-2; no clear D. Germline values: CDR1 SSHAT, CDR2 FNYEAQ (reference sequence). The CDR3 totals 14 residues. V was clipped by 8 bases and J by 1 base, with 11 bases between them. In DNA, the CDR3 is TGTGCCAGCGGAATAAACAGGAACACCGGGGAGCTGTTTTTT. This gives the protein CASGINRNTGELFF.

This chain joins TRBV5-1 and TRBJ2-1, with D perhaps TRBD2 (5 bases). Trimming left V 5 bases short and J 12 bases short, with 18 bases between. Germline V CDR1 and CDR2: SGHRS, YFSETQ. The CDR3 covers 13 residues. This CDR3 reads CASSLGFDSVQFF. The CDR3 nucleotides read TGCGCCAGCAGTCTGGGGTTTGATAGCGTGCAGTTCTTC.

This chain connects TRBV19 to TRBJ1-2, with 8 bases fitting TRBD1. Germline CDR1 reads LNHDA; CDR2 reads SQIVND (reference sequence). The CDR3 runs 14 residues. The V gene end was trimmed by 7 bases and the J gene end by 1 base; junction bases not matched to a gene: 5. Here the CDR3 DNA reads TGTGCCAGTAACCCGGGACAGGTTAACTATGGCTACACCTTC. Translated: CASNPGQVNYGYTF.

This chain joins TRBV2 and TRBJ1-2, with 9 bases matching TRBD1. The germline V gene has CDR1 SNHLY and CDR2 FYNNEI. V lost 1 base to trimming and J lost 7 bases; unmatched junction nucleotides: 7. The CDR3 contains 15 residues. The CDR3 bases are TGTGCCAGCAGTGAAGGGACGGGGACAGGGATTGGCTACACCTTC. As protein: CASSEGTGTGIGYTF.

This chain connects TRBV5-1 to TRBJ1-5; TRBD1 might be the D (6 bases). V lost 0 bases to trimming and J lost 4 bases, with 11 bases between them. CDR3 length: 15 residues. Germline lookup yields CDR1 SGHRS and CDR2 YFSETQ. The DNA for the CDR3 is TGCGCCAGCAGCTTGGACGAGGGGGAGAATCAGCCCCAGCATTTT. Translated, it gives CASSLDEGENQPQHF.

The V call is TRBV6-5, the J call TRBJ1-1; unclear D gene. Looked up from germline, CDR1 is MNHEY and CDR2 is SVGAGI. V lost 8 bases, J lost 1 base, and 2 bases lay in between. The CDR3 is made up of 10 amino acids. CDR3 sequence: CASRNTEAFF. In DNA, the CDR3 is TGTGCCAGCCGGAACACTGAAGCTTTCTTT.

The V call is TRBV5-4, the J call TRBJ1-4; D may be TRBD1 (5 bases). The CDR3 spans 14 residues. Trimming pared 4 bases from V and 5 bases from J, leaving 12 bases between. Germline V CDR1 and CDR2: SGHNT, YYREEE (reference sequence). The CDR3 is CASSQGLENEKLFF. Here the CDR3 DNA reads TGTGCCAGCAGCCAGGGACTTGAGAATGAAAAACTGTTTTTT. The whole variable domain, remainder taken from reference TRBV5-4 and TRBJ1-4, is ETGVTQSPTHLIKTRGQQVTLRCSSQSGHNTVSWYQQALGQGPQFIFQYYREEENGRGNFPPRFSGLQFPNYSSELNVNALELDDSALYLCASSQGLENEKLFFGSGTQLSVL.